This TCR beta chain derives from a study of T cells after posttransplantation cyclophosphamide. Study conclusions and caveats: TRB clonality was highly associated with recipient CMV seropositivity and reactivation.

Cells defined as naive were viable CD3+CD4+ or CD3+CD8+ and CCR7+CD45RA+CD45RO-CD95-CD27+CD28+. Produced via immunoSEQ multiplex PCR; TCRdb's table is partial and in-frame only. The table records about 32,000 clones, 91% of them present only once. For this clone: Its target is unknown.

With 0 bases removed from V and 2 bases from J, the gap between germline ends came to 12 bases. This CDR3 region has 16 residues. CDR1 is SGHTS, CDR2 YDEGEE, per germline. The chain joins TRBV5-8 to TRBJ1-5, with D maybe TRBD1 (6 bases). The source material was naive CD4+ T cells sorted from blood. The receptor was derived from a man aged 25 to 40 in good health and a related stem cell transplant donor. This CDR3 reads CASSLAIRQGNQPQHF. Written as DNA, the CDR3 is TGTGCCAGCAGCTTGGCCATTCGACAGGGCAATCAGCCCCAGCATTTT.